This passage covers 22 T cell receptor beta chains from one sample sequenced in a study of T cells in Graves' hyperthyroidism and ophthalmopathy. Amplification of TCR beta CDR3 regions used RNA as the template. The primer set for the first-round RT-PCR of the TCR CDR3 was HTBI. TCRdb reprocessed the multiplex PCR reads via MiXCR and lists one record per CDR3 protein. This table holds over 650,000 distinct CDR3 sequences, 45% found once. The sample taken for sequencing was peripheral blood or thyroid tissue (not recorded which). Receptor source: an adult man with Graves' disease, either hyperthyroidism or ophthalmopathy (not recorded which).

This clonotype was found a few times. This chain links TRBV6-5 with TRBJ2-5, with 11 bases aligning to TRBD2. The CDR3 consists of 18 residues. The V segment lost 5 bases and the J segment 1 base; nucleotides outside the gene matches: 12. Germline CDR1 reads MNHEY; CDR2 reads SVGAGI. CDR3 DNA sequence: TGTGCCAGCAGTAACAGGGGGACTAGCGGTTGGGTCCAAGAGACCCAGTACTTC. Residues: CASSNRGTSGWVQETQYF.

This clonotype showed up many times. The gene calls are TRBV2 and TRBJ1-2; no reliable D call. Trimming cost V 4 bases and J 4 bases, with 13 bases left between them. The CDR3 spans 14 residues. CDR1 SNHLY and CDR2 FYNNEI come from the germline V gene. The CDR3 DNA follows: TGTGCCAGCAGTGCCATGGCATCTCCCTATGGCTACACCTTC. Protein: CASSAMASPYGYTF.

The CDR3 region is CASSLPGLQSQYF. The CDR3 bases are TGCGCCAGCAGCCTCCCTGGATTACAGTCGCAGTACTTC. V gene TRBV4-1 combines with J gene TRBJ2-7; no reliable D call. Germline V CDR1 and CDR2: MGHRA, YSYEKL. CDR3 length equals 13 residues. V was clipped by 4 bases and J by 9 bases, with 16 bases between them.

Only a few counts were recorded for this clonotype. The chain is built from TRBV9 and TRBJ1-4; D may be TRBD1 (6 bases). The CDR3 has 15 residues. Germline assignment: CDR1 SGDLS and CDR2 YYNGEE. Trimming cost V 3 bases and J 3 bases, with 12 bases left between them. The CDR3 region is CASSAVQGPNEKLFF. Written as DNA, the CDR3 is TGTGCCAGCAGCGCGGTACAGGGACCTAATGAAAAACTGTTTTTT.

This sequence joins TRBV20-1 and TRBJ2-7; TRBD2 is a possible D gene (6 bases). This CDR3 has 16 amino acids. V dropped 0 bases and J dropped 7 bases, with 22 bases sitting between them. Per the germline V gene, CDR1 is DFQATT and CDR2 is SNEGSKA (reference sequence). The CDR3 region is CSARDKAEAGRREQYF. CDR3 bases: TGCAGTGCTAGAGATAAGGCGGAGGCGGGACGACGGGAGCAGTACTTC.

The rearrangement uses TRBV7-6 and TRBJ2-7; TRBD1 might be the D (5 bases). Germline CDR1 and CDR2: SGHVS and FNYEAQ. Deletions cut 5 bases from V and 2 bases from J, with 13 bases between. The CDR3 is made up of 14 amino acids. The CDR3 nucleotides read TGTGCCAGCAGCCCTCCACAGGACCCCTACGAGCAGTACTTC. It translates to CASSPPQDPYEQYF.

The CDR3 is CASSDLGQIMNTEAFF. CDR3 DNA: TGTGCCAGCAGCGACCTGGGACAGATCATGAACACTGAAGCTTTCTTT. This chain connects TRBV24-1 to TRBJ1-1, with TRBD1 identical over 7 bases. CDR1 and CDR2 (germline): KGHDR, SFDVKD. CDR3 length: 16 amino acids. Losses at the gene ends were 11 bases for V and 0 bases for J; bases not matched to a gene: 14.

About this clonotype itself: This could be a read error, since a much larger clone is one nucleotide away. V is TRBV11-2 and J is TRBJ1-4; no reliable D call. CDR1 is SGHAT and CDR2 is FQNNGV in the germline V gene. V lost 5 bases and J 5 bases, leaving 12 bases between the germline ends. CDR3 size: 14 residues. Here the CDR3 reads CASSLELFNEKLFF. CDR3 DNA: TGTGCCAGCAGCCTGGAACTGTTCAATGAAAAACTGTTTTTT.

The sample holds many counts of this clonotype. The chain links TRBV2 to TRBJ2-7; TRBD1 matches 7 bases. From germline, CDR1 is SNHLY and CDR2 FYNNEI. V shed 7 bases and J 4 bases; nucleotides not matched to a gene: 4. This CDR3 is built from 12 residues. The DNA for the CDR3 is TGTGCCAGCACCAACAGGGGATACGAGCAGTACTTC. The encoded protein is CASTNRGYEQYF.

Worth noting for this clonotype: Because the CDR3 is missing its conserved closing phenylalanine or tryptophan, this is likely a read error. This chain uses TRBV10-3 with TRBJ1-1, with D unresolved. V lost 3 bases to trimming and J lost 4 bases, with 12 bases between them. The germline CDR1 and CDR2 sequences are ENHRY and SYGVKD. This CDR3 contains 14 residues. CDR3 in amino acids: CAISDTAMSTEAFS. CDR3 in DNA: TGTGCCATCAGTGATACAGCGATGAGCACTGAAGCTTTCTCT.

This chain connects TRBV7-9 to TRBJ2-7; D is unclear. Trimming left V 0 bases short and J 0 bases short, with 9 bases between. This CDR3 spans 15 amino acids. Germline V gene data show CDR1 as SEHNR and CDR2 as FQNEAQ (reference sequence). Written as DNA, the CDR3 is TGTGCCAGCAGCTTAGCGTTTTCCAGCTCCTACGAGCAGTACTTC. Translating gives CASSLAFSSSYEQYF.

This clonotype was seen a few times. The chain recombines TRBV28 with TRBJ1-2; D ambiguous. The CDR3 is 10 amino acids. V shed 8 bases and J shed 8 bases, with 9 bases lying between them. Germline lookup yields CDR1 MDHEN and CDR2 SYDVKM. In nucleotides, the CDR3 is TGTGCCAGCGGCCCTAGGGGCTACACCTTC. Residues: CASGPRGYTF.

V and J are TRBV2 and TRBJ1-1, with D tentatively TRBD1 (5 bases). Trimming took off 4 bases at V and 11 bases at J, with 14 bases between the two ends. CDR3 length: 12 residues. The germline V gene encodes CDR1 SNHLY and CDR2 FYNNEI. CDR3 loop: CASSAGPGWAFF. CDR3 DNA: TGTGCCAGCAGTGCGGGACCGGGATGGGCTTTCTTT.

Regarding this clonotype: Just one base apart from a much larger clone, this may be a read error. This chain connects TRBV29-1 to TRBJ1-1, with 10 nucleotides matching TRBD1. The CDR3 is 14 amino acids. Trimming removed 7 bases from V and 4 bases from J; junction bases left unmatched: 9. CDR1 is SQVTM, CDR2 ANQGSEA, per germline. CDR3 in DNA: TGCAGCGCCGAAGGACAGGGGGAGAGCACTGAAGCTTTCTTT. Translating it yields CSAEGQGESTEAFF.

This clonotype was detected many times. V and J are TRBV12-3 or TRBV12-4 and TRBJ2-5, with D uncertain. The V end lost 5 bases, the J end lost 5 bases, and 12 bases lay between the germline ends. The CDR3 covers 13 residues. The CDR3 sequence is CASSVGVWETQYF. CDR3 coding DNA: TGTGCCAGCAGTGTTGGAGTCTGGGAGACCCAGTACTTC.

This clonotype appeared a few times. V gene TRBV11-2 combines with J gene TRBJ1-4; D gene unclear. Germline V CDR1 and CDR2: SGHAT, FQNNGV. The CDR3 extends over 13 amino acids. V was pared by 4 bases and J by 5 bases, with 8 bases between. The CDR3: CASSSRTNEKLFF. The CDR3 nucleotides read TGTGCCAGCAGCTCCAGGACGAATGAAAAACTGTTTTTT. The full variable domain, with the rest looked up from reference TRBV11-2 and TRBJ1-4, is EAGVAQSPRYKIIEKRQSVAFWCNPISGHATLYWYQQILGQGPKLLIQFQNNGVVDDSQLPKDRFSAERLKGVDSTLKIQPAKLEDSAVYLCASSSRTNEKLFFGSGTQLSVL.

The rearrangement uses TRBV10-3 and TRBJ1-1; D might be TRBD1 (5 bases). The ends were cut back, 2 bases at V and 1 base at J, with 14 bases in the middle. CDR1 and CDR2 (germline): ENHRY, SYGVKD. The length of the CDR3 is 16 residues. CDR3 bases: TGTGCCATCAGTGAGCCCCTCGGGACGCAGAACACTGAAGCTTTCTTT. The encoded protein is CAISEPLGTQNTEAFF.

This clonotype was counted only a few times. The J gene is TRBJ1-1, the V gene TRBV2; possibly TRBD1 for D (5 bases). The V gene's germline CDR1 is SNHLY and CDR2 FYNNEI. The V gene lost 5 bases and the J gene lost 1 base, with 11 bases spanning the gap. There are 14 residues in the CDR3. CDR3 loop: CASSYGGKNTEAFF. The CDR3 DNA reads TGTGCCAGCAGTTACGGGGGGAAGAACACTGAAGCTTTCTTT.

Turning to this clonotype: A much larger clone lies a single base off, so this may be a read error. V gene TRBV29-1 combines with J gene TRBJ2-7; no clear D gene. The germline V gene encodes CDR1 SQVTM and CDR2 ANQGSEA. The V gene lost 3 bases and the J gene lost 7 bases, with 16 bases spanning the gap. The CDR3 runs to 13 residues. The CDR3 DNA is TGCAGCGTTGAGTGGCAAGAGACTCGGGAGCAGTACTTC. Translated, it gives CSVEWQETREQYF.

At least ten counts were recorded for this clonotype. The gene calls are TRBV12-3 or TRBV12-4 and TRBJ1-5, with unresolved D. This CDR3 contains 14 residues. Trimming removed 3 bases at V and 1 base at J, with 7 bases between. CDR3 in DNA: TGTGCCAGCAGTTTGAGCACGAGCAATCAGCCCCAGCATTTT. It encodes CASSLSTSNQPQHF.

V is TRBV19 and J is TRBJ2-7; 8 bases are a match to TRBD2. Germline-derived CDR1 and CDR2 are LNHDA and SQIVND (reference sequence). CDR3 size: 15 residues. The junction had 11 bases not matched to a gene; V was cut back by 5 bases and J by 5 bases. The CDR3 coding sequence is TGTGCCAGTAGTCGCAGGACAGCGGGAGATGACGAGCAGTACTTC. It codes for CASSRRTAGDDEQYF.

Remarks on this clonotype: A read error may explain this, as a much larger clone is one base away. This chain uses TRBV2 with TRBJ1-4; D gene uncertain. Germline lookup yields CDR1 SNHLY and CDR2 FYNNEI. The CDR3 spans 15 residues. CDR3 protein: CASSFDGATSEKLFF. For the CDR3, the DNA is TGTGCCAGCAGCTTCGACGGTGCAACTAGTGAAAAACTGTTTTTT.